This TCR beta chain is drawn from a study of response to subunit inactivated influenza vaccine. Trimming stripped 1 base from V and 3 bases from J, with 8 bases between. Germline V gives CDR1 SGHRS, CDR2 YFSETQ. The CDR3 consists of 14 residues. TCRdb used MiXCR to reprocess the RT-PCR reads, holding one entry per CDR3 protein. This sample has some 540,000 distinct CDR3 sequences, with less than 25% found just once. These data were likewise used in another study, on T cells expressing NK-cell markers. As that study records: For TCR beta, cDNA was produced by 5'RACE template switching with UMIs.

The sequences come from CD4+ T cells sorted from PBMCs, collected roughly 12 days after vaccination. The TCR originated in a man aged 45-60 years who received an inactivated influenza vaccine. This chain links TRBV5-1 with TRBJ1-5, with D unclear. The CDR3: CASSLSPDNQPQHF. As DNA, the CDR3 is TGCGCCAGCAGCTTGTCCCCAGACAATCAGCCCCAGCATTTT.